A single sample is the source of the 9 T cell receptor beta chains below, sequenced in a study of blood T cell repertoires in COVID-19. Method: immunoSEQ multiplex PCR; TCRdb's copy keeps in-frame clones and lacks some. This table has almost 300,000 clones, approximately 86% appearing once. Sequenced sample: peripheral blood. The receptors stem from a man in his 70s with acute or convalescent COVID-19.

The CDR3 is CASSPVTGELFF. CDR3 coding DNA: TGTGCCAGCAGTCCGGTCACCGGGGAGCTGTTTTTT. J is TRBJ2-2 and V is TRBV7-2; no clear D. The CDR3 length is 12 residues. CDR1 is SGHTA and CDR2 is FQGNSA in the germline V gene. The germline V and J ends were trimmed by 6 bases and 4 bases, with 6 bases remaining between them.

This clone was found a few times. The same CDR3 also results from other DNA sequences found in this sample. V gene TRBV11-2 combines with J gene TRBJ2-3; D is unresolved. V was cut by 5 bases and J by 0 bases, with 3 bases left in between. The CDR3 extends over 12 amino acids. Germline CDR1 reads SGHAT; CDR2 reads FQNNGV. The CDR3 DNA is TGTGCCAGCAGCCCTAGCACAGATACGCAGTATTTT. Its translation is CASSPSTDTQYF.

V gene TRBV7-2 combines with J gene TRBJ2-7; 9 nucleotides match TRBD1. CDR1 and CDR2 (germline): SGHTA, FQGNSA. J lost 2 bases, V lost 2 bases, and 4 bases had no gene match. The CDR3 runs 15 residues. In nucleotides, the CDR3 is TGTGCCAGCAGCTTATCCCGGGACAGGGCCTACGAGCAGTACTTC. Its translation is CASSLSRDRAYEQYF.

The V gene is TRBV5-1, the J gene TRBJ1-1; a possible D gene is TRBD1 (5 bases). Trimming removed 4 bases from V and 0 bases from J, with 7 bases in between. CDR1 SGHRS and CDR2 YFSETQ come from the germline V gene. This CDR3 has 13 amino acids. The CDR3 DNA reads as TGCGCCAGCAGCGAGGACATGAACACTGAAGCTTTCTTT. This sequence encodes CASSEDMNTEAFF.

This chain uses TRBV2 with TRBJ2-2; D is perhaps TRBD2 (6 bases). The CDR3 has 16 residues. Germline values: CDR1 SNHLY, CDR2 FYNNEI. V was trimmed by 2 bases and J by 0 bases, leaving 10 bases between them. CDR3 nucleotide sequence: TGTGCCAGCAGTGAATTGGGGGGTACGAACACCGGGGAGCTGTTTTTT. As protein: CASSELGGTNTGELFF. Drawing the rest from reference TRBV2 and TRBJ2-2, the complete variable domain is EPEVTQTPSHQVTQMGQEVILRCVPISNHLYFYWYRQILGQKVEFLVSFYNNEISEKSEIFDDQFSVERPDGSNFTLKIRSTKLEDSAMYFCASSELGGTNTGELFFGEGSRLTVL.

The genes are TRBV28 and TRBJ2-7; D might be TRBD1 (5 bases). The V and J ends lost 7 bases and 0 bases respectively, with 7 bases between them. CDR3 length equals 12 residues. Per the germline V gene, CDR1 is MDHEN and CDR2 is SYDVKM. As DNA, the CDR3 is TGTGCCAGCATAGACAGCTCCTACGAGCAGTACTTC. This codes for CASIDSSYEQYF.

The rearrangement joins TRBV3-1 (or the pseudogene TRBV3-2) to TRBJ2-3; tentatively, D is TRBD2 (6 bases). V lost 7 bases to trimming and J lost 4 bases, with 12 bases between them. The CDR3 has 13 amino acids. Per the germline V gene, CDR1 is LGHDT and CDR2 is YNNKEL (reference sequence). DNA of the CDR3: TGTGCCAGCACTAGCGAGACAGCAGATACGCAGTATTTT. Amino acids: CASTSETADTQYF.

This clone was seen once. V is TRBV12-3 or TRBV12-4 and J is TRBJ1-2, with TRBD1 as a possible D gene (6 bases). V lost 4 bases and J lost 4, with 10 bases in between. The CDR3 extends over 13 amino acids. The CDR3 spells CASSSQGTYGYTF. In DNA, the CDR3 is TGTGCCAGCAGTTCCCAGGGGACCTATGGCTACACCTTC.

The V gene is TRBV9, the J gene TRBJ2-2; 8 bases align to TRBD1. CDR1 SGDLS and CDR2 YYNGEE come from the germline V gene. This CDR3 is 15 amino acids long. Unmatched junction bases numbered 2, after V lost 3 bases and J lost 1 base. CDR3 sequence (DNA): TGTGCCAGCAGCGGCAGGGGGCAGAACACCGGGGAGCTGTTTTTT. This gives the protein CASSGRGQNTGELFF.